One T cell receptor (beta chain) is described in this entry. Its target is unknown. The data belong to a study of PD-1 blockade in classical Hodgkin lymphoma. Study-level points and caveats: In newly diagnosed patients, baseline TCR diversity was reportedly below that of healthy donors.

Measured with immunoSEQ multiplex PCR; TCRdb has only the in-frame clones, and not every one. The sample lists about 11,000 clones; more than 75% were seen once. In every patient, relapse followed autologous stem cell transplantation, while exposure to brentuximab vedotin differed. This CDR3 is built from 14 residues. V was pared by 4 bases and J by 1 base, with 11 bases between. CDR1 is SGHNT, CDR2 YYREEE, per germline (reference sequence). The rearrangement links TRBV5-4 to TRBJ1-1; D is undetermined. The input for sequencing was peripheral blood mononuclear cells (PBMCs), taken at baseline. The receptor was derived from a human donor with classical Hodgkin lymphoma. The CDR3 nucleotides are TGTGCCAGCAGCAACACCGGGTCGAACACTGAAGCTTTCTTT. Translation gives CASSNTGSNTEAFF.